A single sample is the source of the 11 T cell receptor beta chains below, sequenced in a study of naive and memory T cell subsets (dated by TCRdb to the late 2010s). The method was 5' RACE. Instrument on record: Illumina MiSeq. For the blood and skin samples, TCR RNA was reverse transcribed with SuperScript IV using primers for the alpha and beta constant regions. The public reads were reprocessed in TCRdb via fastp at Q25 and MiXCR, keeping in-frame beta chains. Identical CDR3 proteins give one entry, which carries the most common genes and DNA. This sample has 20,000 to 25,000 distinct CDR3 sequences in its table, and roughly 4.1% of those were observed once. The ten largest clones take up approximately 8% of the sample. For whole blood analysis, approximately 2.4 ml of peripheral blood was collected from healthy adult volunteers into Tempus tubes, and RNA was extracted following the manufacturer's instructions.

All receptors come from a male donor in good health.

This clonotype has ten or more counts. V gene TRBV5-4 combines with J gene TRBJ2-6, with D unresolved. Trimming stripped 0 bases from V and 0 bases from J, with 4 bases between. CDR3 length: 15 amino acids. Germline CDR1 is SGHNT and CDR2 is YYREEE (reference sequence). CDR3 in DNA: TGTGCCAGCAGCTTGGAAAACTCTGGGGCCAACGTCCTGACTTTC. Protein: CASSLENSGANVLTF.

This clonotype rates as medium-sized. J is TRBJ2-3 and V is TRBV12-3 or TRBV12-4; D might be TRBD1 or TRBD2, each matching 5 bases. V shed 7 bases and J shed 0 bases, with 14 bases lying between them. The CDR3 spans 15 residues. This CDR3 is CASTSQGRSTDTQYF. Here the CDR3 DNA reads TGTGCCAGCACCTCGCAGGGACGGAGCACAGATACGCAGTATTTT.

This clonotype showed up many times. The V gene is TRBV5-1, the J gene TRBJ2-2; TRBD1 matches at 7 bases. CDR3 length: 15 residues. In germline, CDR1 is SGHRS, CDR2 YFSETQ. J lost 6 bases, V lost 3 bases, and 8 bases had no gene match. This CDR3 reads CASSSRQGRAGELFF. CDR3 bases: TGCGCCAGCAGCTCCCGACAGGGACGGGCCGGGGAGCTGTTTTTT.

This clonotype was counted many times. The chain links TRBV7-2 to TRBJ2-1; the match to TRBD2 covers 13 bases. The CDR3 loop spans 16 amino acids. Germline lookup yields CDR1 SGHTA and CDR2 FQGNSA. V dropped 4 bases and J dropped 1; count of bases not matched to a gene: 1. In nucleotides, the CDR3 is TGTGCCAGCAGCTGGGGACTAGCGGGATCCTACAATGAGCAGTTCTTC. Its protein is CASSWGLAGSYNEQFF.

This clonotype was observed at least ten times. This chain joins TRBV12-3 or TRBV12-4 and TRBJ2-3; 12 bases line up with TRBD2. The CDR3 has 17 residues. V was pared by 3 bases and J by 1 base, with 5 bases of the junction left unmatched. CDR3 sequence reads: CASSFPRLAGGTDTQYF. DNA of the CDR3: TGTGCCAGCAGTTTTCCCCGACTAGCGGGGGGCACAGATACGCAGTATTTT.

This clonotype showed up many times. The chain couples TRBV5-4 to TRBJ2-1, with a tentative D call TRBD2 (6 bases). The CDR3 covers 15 residues. V shed 2 bases and J shed 2 bases, with 11 bases lying between them. Germline V gene lookup returns CDR1 SGHNT and CDR2 YYREEE (reference sequence). The CDR3 is CASSFVGGPYNEQFF. The DNA for the CDR3 is TGTGCCAGCAGCTTTGTCGGAGGGCCCTACAATGAGCAGTTCTTC.

This clonotype was observed at least ten times. This sequence joins TRBV11-2 and TRBJ2-7, with 10 positions matching TRBD2. CDR1 SGHAT and CDR2 FQNNGV come from the germline V gene. Trimming at V came to 5 bases and at J to 7 bases, leaving 11 bases not matched to a gene. The CDR3 is 15 residues long. The CDR3 is CASSPGAGGSGEQYF. In DNA form, the CDR3 reads TGTGCCAGCAGCCCCGGAGCGGGAGGGTCGGGGGAGCAGTACTTC.

This clonotype was detected many times. The chain recombines TRBV20-1 with TRBJ2-1; D might be TRBD2 (6 bases). The germline V gene encodes CDR1 DFQATT and CDR2 SNEGSKA (reference sequence). The length of the CDR3 is 15 residues. The V and J ends lost 2 bases and 6 bases respectively, with 17 bases between them. The CDR3 nucleotides read TGCAGTGCTAGAAAATCGGGGGTTGGGAGCAATGAGCAGTTCTTC. Protein sequence: CSARKSGVGSNEQFF.

Ten or more counts support this clonotype. The V call is TRBV5-1, the J call TRBJ1-2; no clear D. This CDR3 comprises 14 residues. Germline values: CDR1 SGHRS, CDR2 YFSETQ. Trimming took 0 bases from V and 6 from J, leaving 12 bases between them. CDR3: CASSLEGGSNGYTF. Written as DNA, the CDR3 is TGCGCCAGCAGCTTGGAGGGTGGGTCCAATGGCTACACCTTC.

This clonotype was seen many times. The chain joins TRBV20-1 to TRBJ2-3; D is ambiguous. This CDR3 contains 11 residues. CDR1 is DFQATT and CDR2 is SNEGSKA in the germline V gene (reference sequence). The ends were cut back, 3 bases at V and 6 bases at J, with 7 bases in the middle. The CDR3 loop reads CSASGPDTQYF. Written as DNA, the CDR3 is TGCAGTGCTAGCGGTCCGGATACGCAGTATTTT.

This clonotype was found many times. The rearrangement uses TRBV5-1 and TRBJ2-3; D might be TRBD2 (7 bases). The CDR3 is 16 residues long. Germline-derived CDR1 and CDR2 are SGHRS and YFSETQ. Trimming removed 1 base at V and 4 bases at J, with 16 bases between. In DNA, the CDR3 is TGCGCCAGCAGCTTGTTCGGGGGGCCAACGTCAGATACGCAGTATTTT. Encoded protein: CASSLFGGPTSDTQYF.